The 17 T cell receptor beta chains reported below all come from one sample, sequenced in a study of T-cell reconstitution after alpha-beta-depleted transplantation in children (dated by TCRdb to 2016 to 2017). The library was made by PCR. The run used an Illumina HiSeq 2500. TCR library preparation used molecular barcoding, with unique molecular identifiers applied to normalize quantification of the TCRbeta repertoire. The raw public data were reprocessed by TCRdb itself: fastp quality trimming at Q25, MiXCR clonotype calling, in-frame beta chains only. Each entry merges the rows of one CDR3 protein and shows their most common DNA and genes. The sample table lists more than 450,000 distinct CDR3 sequences, around 18% of them with a count of one. The ten largest clones add up to over 3% of the sample. Source: PBMCs from the stem cell graft donor, taken from the stem cell graft. The receptor source for this set is a human donor who donated a stem cell graft to a child with acute lymphoblastic leukemia.

This clonotype has only a few counts. The chain is built from TRBV6-1 and TRBJ2-3; the match to TRBD2 covers 10 bases. The germline gives CDR1 MNHNS, CDR2 SASEGT. There are 16 residues in the CDR3. The J segment lost 6 bases and the V segment lost 1 base, leaving 7 bases of the junction unmatched. The CDR3 loop is CASSEGAGGLMDTQYF. The CDR3 DNA reads TGTGCCAGCAGTGAAGGAGCGGGGGGGCTGATGGATACGCAGTATTTT.

Remarks on this clonotype: An end of the junction differs from the germline gene, which may be a read error. The CDR3 DNA reads as TGCGCCATCAGCTTGGCCCCGGGACTAGCGGGAGGCAAGCAGTTCTTC. This codes for CAISLAPGLAGGKQFF. J is TRBJ2-1 and V is TRBV5-1; 15 bases fit TRBD2. Germline V gives CDR1 SGHRS, CDR2 YFSETQ. The CDR3 is made up of 16 amino acids.

The V call is TRBV5-6, the J call TRBJ1-1, with D possibly being TRBD1 (6 bases). Germline V gene lookup returns CDR1 SGHDT and CDR2 YYEEEE. The CDR3 is made up of 16 amino acids. V lost 4 bases and J lost 1, with 17 bases in between. This CDR3 is CASSPPLQGWNTEAFF. The DNA for the CDR3 is TGTGCCAGCAGCCCCCCCCTACAGGGCTGGAACACTGAAGCTTTCTTT.

The rearrangement joins TRBV19 to TRBJ2-7; D might be TRBD1 (6 bases). The germline V gene has CDR1 LNHDA and CDR2 SQIVND (reference sequence). With 3 bases removed from V and 0 bases from J, the gap between germline ends came to 9 bases. The CDR3 totals 14 residues. CDR3 DNA: TGTGCCAGTAGTATTGCAGGGGACTCCTACGAGCAGTACTTC. Translation: CASSIAGDSYEQYF.

V is TRBV5-1 and J is TRBJ2-5, with a possible D match to TRBD2 (5 bases). Germline V lookup: CDR1 SGHRS, CDR2 YFSETQ. The CDR3 spans 14 residues. Trimming pared 7 bases from V and 3 bases from J, leaving 16 bases between. The CDR3 spells CASGLWTDEETQYF. The CDR3 DNA is TGCGCCAGCGGACTTTGGACTGATGAAGAGACCCAGTACTTC. The full variable domain, completed using reference TRBV5-1 and TRBJ2-5, is KAGVTQTPRYLIKTRGQQVTLSCSPISGHRSVSWYQQTPGQGLQFLFEYFSETQRNKGNFPGRFSGRQFSNSRSEMNVSTLELGDSALYLCASGLWTDEETQYFGPGTRLLVL.

This clonotype was seen a handful of times. This sequence joins TRBV29-1 and TRBJ2-7; D is ambiguous. Germline CDR1 is SQVTM and CDR2 is ANQGSEA. Between the trimmed V and J ends, which lost 3 bases and 7 bases, there was a span of 13 bases. This CDR3 comprises 12 residues. CDR3 region: CSVDVGLGEQYF. The CDR3 DNA reads as TGCAGCGTTGACGTAGGTCTTGGAGAGCAGTACTTC.

This clonotype occurred a few times. The rearrangement uses TRBV7-3 and TRBJ1-6; the match to TRBD1 covers 10 bases. There are 15 residues in the CDR3. After removal of 5 bases from V and 8 bases from J, the junction contained 6 bases not matched to a gene. Germline CDR1 is SGHTA and CDR2 is FQGTGA. CDR3 residues: CASSPTGTGDSPLHF. Here the CDR3 DNA reads TGTGCCAGCAGCCCCACCGGGACAGGGGATTCACCCCTCCACTTT. Based on the CDR3 plus reference TRBV7-3 and TRBJ1-6, the full variable domain is GAGVSQTPSNKVTEKGKYVELRCDPISGHTALYWYRQSLGQGPEFLIYFQGTGAADDSGLPNDRFFAVRPEGSVSTLKIQRTERGDSAVYLCASSPTGTGDSPLHFGNGTRLTVT.

This chain links TRBV12-3 or TRBV12-4 with TRBJ1-2, with 7 bases lining up with TRBD1. The CDR3 totals 13 residues. V lost 5 bases to trimming and J lost 6 bases; unmatched junction nucleotides: 6. CDR3 protein: CASSPTGRDGYTF. The CDR3 DNA reads TGTGCCAGCAGTCCGACAGGGAGAGATGGCTACACCTTC.

This clonotype ranks as medium-sized. The chain joins TRBV27 to TRBJ2-1; D tentatively fits TRBD1 or TRBD2 (5 bases each). Looked up from germline, CDR1 is MNHEY and CDR2 is SMNVEV (reference sequence). V was pared by 1 base and J by 0 bases, with 10 bases between. The CDR3 extends over 16 amino acids. The CDR3 region is CASSLYAGSSYNEQFF. The CDR3 bases are TGTGCCAGCAGTTTATACGCAGGGAGCTCCTACAATGAGCAGTTCTTC.

The V call is TRBV29-1, the J call TRBJ1-2; D unclear. Per germline, CDR1 SQVTM and CDR2 ANQGSEA. This CDR3 region has 13 residues. The ends were cut back, 3 bases at V and 4 bases at J, with 12 bases in the middle. CDR3 in DNA: TGCAGCGTTGACCCACCCGGACCCTATGGCTACACCTTC. This codes for CSVDPPGPYGYTF.

This chain links TRBV20-1 with TRBJ2-1; D possibly corresponds to TRBD2 (6 bases). Looked up from germline, CDR1 is DFQATT and CDR2 is SNEGSKA (reference sequence). V was trimmed by 6 bases and J by 6 bases, leaving 15 bases between them. This CDR3 is 13 amino acids long. The CDR3 DNA reads TGCAGTGCCACGGGGGACCAAATCAATGAGCAGTTCTTC. Amino acid sequence: CSATGDQINEQFF.

The V gene is TRBV7-8, the J gene TRBJ2-1; 12 bases match TRBD2. This CDR3 region has 17 residues. Germline-derived CDR1 and CDR2 are SGHVS and FQNEAQ. The trim removed 5 bases at V and 0 bases at J, leaving 5 bases unmatched. Here the CDR3 reads CASSEGLAGNSYNEQFF. The CDR3, as DNA: TGTGCCAGCAGCGAAGGACTAGCGGGAAACTCCTACAATGAGCAGTTCTTC.

The chain links TRBV6-5 to TRBJ2-3; D possibly corresponds to TRBD2 (6 bases). The CDR3 runs to 15 residues. Germline V CDR1 and CDR2: MNHEY, SVGAGI. The V end lost 4 bases, the J end lost 2 bases, and 13 bases lay between the germline ends. CDR3 sequence (DNA): TGTGCCAGCAGTTCGTTCGGCGGGGTCACAGATACGCAGTATTTT. Its translation is CASSSFGGVTDTQYF.

This clonotype was recorded a few times. The chain has TRBV9 and TRBJ2-4; D possibly corresponds to TRBD1 (6 bases). From germline, CDR1 is SGDLS and CDR2 YYNGEE. V was clipped by 3 bases and J by 13 bases, with 14 bases between them. There are 12 residues in the CDR3. CDR3 DNA sequence: TGTGCCAGCAGCGGCGAGGGGGTTTTGCAGTACTTC. It translates to CASSGEGVLQYF.

The genes are TRBV9 and TRBJ2-5, with D possibly being TRBD2 (5 bases). Germline V gives CDR1 SGDLS, CDR2 YYNGEE. The CDR3 runs 12 residues. Trimming left V 4 bases short and J 7 bases short, with 11 bases between. This chain's CDR3 is CASSSTGGTQYF. In DNA form, the CDR3 reads TGTGCCAGCAGCTCTACCGGAGGGACCCAGTACTTC.

This chain connects TRBV11-2 to TRBJ2-7, with D unresolved. The CDR3 sequence is 15 residues long. CDR1 and CDR2 (germline): SGHAT, FQNNGV. Trimming pared 2 bases from V and 5 bases from J, leaving 16 bases between. The CDR3 DNA is TGTGCCAGCAGCTTAAAAGTTGGTCCCAGCCACGAGCAGTACTTC. It is translated as CASSLKVGPSHEQYF.

A few counts support this clonotype. The chain has TRBV5-1 and TRBJ2-7; 15 bases map to TRBD2. Germline-derived CDR1 and CDR2 are SGHRS and YFSETQ. CDR3 size: 17 residues. Trimming removed 0 bases from V and 5 bases from J; junction bases left unmatched: 6. The DNA of the CDR3 is TGCGCCAGCAGCTTGGAGGGACTAGCGGGAGGAAGTGACGAGCAGTACTTC. Its protein product is CASSLEGLAGGSDEQYF.